The rows below give T cell receptor beta chains drawn from one sample of a study of early T cells in non-severe SARS-CoV-2 infection. TCRdb re-derived calls from the 5' RACE reads in MiXCR, one entry per CDR3 protein. Among around 50,000 distinct CDR3 sequences listed, around 9.1% were seen once. Sequencing used whole blood. The receptor set was obtained from an adult who was a healthcare worker with PCR-confirmed SARS-CoV-2 infection or an uninfected control (not recorded which). CDR3s include the opening cysteine and the closing phenylalanine or tryptophan. Each record gives: D gene, clone size, J gene, V gene, CDR3 length, CDR3 protein, CDR3 DNA. D genes are given only for firm matches. Not every row has a clone size; where given, it reads once, few, many or a size class.

>NA|few|TRBJ2-7|TRBV5-1|14
CASSAGAFTYEQYF
TGCGCCAGCAGCGCGGGGGCATTTACCTACGAGCAGTACTTC
>TRBD1|many|TRBJ1-2|TRBV5-4|14
CASSRDSEGYGYTF
TGTGCCAGCAGCCGGGACAGCGAAGGCTATGGCTACACCTTC
>NA|many|TRBJ1-3|TRBV6-6|14
CASSYRQGGNTIYF
TGTGCCAGCAGTTATAGGCAGGGCGGAAACACCATATATTTT
>NA|NA|TRBJ2-3|TRBV5-6|15
CASSPSWGRGDTQYF
TGTGCCAGCAGCCCGAGTTGGGGGCGGGGAGATACGCAGTATTTT
>NA|NA|TRBJ2-2|TRBV27|12
CASSFSGGELFF
TGTGCCAGCAGTTTCTCGGGGGGGGAGCTGTTTTTT
>NA|NA|TRBJ1-1|TRBV12-3/TRBV12-4|14
CASSFGERSTEAFF
TGTGCCAGCAGTTTCGGGGAGAGGAGCACTGAAGCTTTCTTT
>NA|many|TRBJ2-6|TRBV7-2|17
CASSLTGANSGANVLTF
TGTGCCAGCAGCTTAACCGGGGCCAACTCTGGGGCCAACGTCCTGACTTTC
>TRBD1|many|TRBJ1-1|TRBV7-9|15
CASSLLPTGTEEAFF
TGTGCCAGCAGCTTACTACCTACCGGGACAGAGGAAGCTTTCTTT
>TRBD1|few|TRBJ2-1|TRBV6-6|14
CASSFPDRGHEQFF
TGTGCCAGCAGTTTTCCGGACAGGGGACATGAGCAGTTCTTC
>NA|few|TRBJ1-2|TRBV29-1|12
CSVPSANYGYTF
TGCAGCGTTCCCTCAGCTAACTATGGCTACACCTTC
>TRBD1|few|TRBJ1-2|TRBV19|18
CASSILPPGQGISYGYTF
TGTGCCAGTAGTATCCTCCCACCGGGACAGGGCATCAGCTATGGCTACACCTTC
>TRBD1|many|TRBJ1-2|TRBV2|13
CASSPDRGQGYTF
TGTGCCAGCAGTCCGGACAGGGGGCAAGGCTACACCTTC
>NA|many|TRBJ2-2|TRBV19|14
CASSTQGGTGELFF
TGTGCCAGTAGTACCCAGGGTGGCACCGGGGAGCTGTTTTTT
>NA|many|TRBJ1-2|TRBV7-9|11
CASSPGLFYTF
TGTGCCAGCAGCCCAGGGCTCTTCTACACCTTC
>NA|few|TRBJ2-2|TRBV6-6|14
CASKKDTNTGELFF
TGTGCCAGCAAAAAGGACACGAACACCGGGGAGCTGTTTTTT
>NA|NA|TRBJ2-5|TRBV29-1|12
CSVSGSGVTQYF
TGCAGCGTTTCAGGCAGCGGAGTAACCCAGTACTTC
>TRBD1|many|TRBJ1-6|TRBV7-9|14
CASSLGQGFSPLHF
TGTGCCAGCAGCTTGGGACAGGGGTTCTCACCCCTCCACTTT
>TRBD1|NA|TRBJ1-2|TRBV7-2|15
CASSTITGDDYGYTF
TGTGCCAGCAGTACCATTACAGGGGATGACTATGGCTACACCTTC
>NA|medium-sized|TRBJ2-1|TRBV6-9|11
CASTGPNEQFF
TGTGCCAGCACGGGTCCCAATGAGCAGTTCTTC
>NA|many|TRBJ2-1|TRBV7-9|15
CASSRVSGSANEQFF
TGTGCCAGCAGCCGGGTAAGCGGCTCTGCCAATGAGCAGTTCTTC
>TRBD1|many|TRBJ1-2|TRBV6-6|14
CASSYVQGAYGYTF
TGTGCCAGCAGTTACGTACAGGGGGCTTATGGCTACACCTTC
>NA|many|TRBJ2-7|TRBV6-5|12
CASSYAGSEQYF
TGTGCCAGCAGTTACGCGGGATCCGAGCAGTACTTC
>NA|many|TRBJ2-3|TRBV5-1|14
CASSLVNQPDTQYF
TGCGCCAGCAGCTTGGTTAACCAACCCGATACGCAGTATTTT
>NA|many|TRBJ2-7|TRBV11-2|11
CASSYHYEQYF
TGTGCCAGCAGTTACCACTACGAGCAGTACTTC
>TRBD1|NA|TRBJ1-1|TRBV5-1|14
CASSLAQGAPEAFF
TGCGCCAGCAGCTTGGCTCAGGGGGCTCCTGAAGCTTTCTTT
>NA|NA|TRBJ2-3|TRBV7-9|15
CASSPSGGAGDTQYF
TGTGCCAGCAGCCCTAGTGGGGGGGCGGGAGATACGCAGTATTTT
>TRBD2|NA|TRBJ2-3|TRBV9|16
CASSVVGLAATDTQYF
TGTGCCAGCAGCGTAGTAGGACTAGCTGCCACAGATACGCAGTATTTT
>NA|many|TRBJ2-1|TRBV4-2|16
CASSQDGLSSYNEQFF
TGTGCCAGCAGCCAAGACGGCCTGAGCTCCTACAATGAGCAGTTCTTC
>TRBD1|NA|TRBJ2-1|TRBV20-1|15
CSARGGDRALSEQFF
TGCAGTGCTAGGGGTGGGGACAGGGCGTTGTCGGAGCAGTTCTTC
>NA|NA|TRBJ2-3|TRBV29-1|11
CSVRGTDTQYF
TGCAGCGTTAGGGGGACGGATACGCAGTATTTT
>NA|many|TRBJ2-1|TRBV11-3|18
CASSSRKSGSGSYNEQFF
TGTGCCAGCAGCTCTCGAAAATCAGGGTCGGGATCCTACAATGAGCAGTTCTTC
>TRBD1|many|TRBJ1-2|TRBV10-3|15
CAISESGDRGRRDTF
TGTGCCATCAGTGAGTCAGGGGACAGGGGGCGCCGCGACACCTTC
>TRBD2|NA|TRBJ2-1|TRBV20-1|18
CSASGATSGAPWGNEQFF
TGCAGTGCTAGTGGAGCAACGAGCGGGGCCCCATGGGGGAATGAGCAGTTCTTC
>NA|many|TRBJ2-7|TRBV6-2/TRBV6-3|17
CASSSGPLGVESYEQYF
TGTGCCAGCAGTTCAGGACCGCTTGGGGTAGAGTCCTACGAGCAGTACTTC
>TRBD2|NA|TRBJ2-7|TRBV10-3|16
CAISDAGTSGSYEQYF
TGTGCCATCAGTGACGCCGGGACTAGCGGGAGCTACGAGCAGTACTTC
>TRBD2|many|TRBJ2-7|TRBV6-6|14
CASNTAGGLYEQYF
TGTGCCAGCAATACAGCGGGAGGACTCTACGAGCAGTACTTC
>NA|many|TRBJ2-3|TRBV9|15
CASSALSGGTDTQYF
TGTGCCAGCAGCGCACTCAGTGGAGGCACAGATACGCAGTATTTT